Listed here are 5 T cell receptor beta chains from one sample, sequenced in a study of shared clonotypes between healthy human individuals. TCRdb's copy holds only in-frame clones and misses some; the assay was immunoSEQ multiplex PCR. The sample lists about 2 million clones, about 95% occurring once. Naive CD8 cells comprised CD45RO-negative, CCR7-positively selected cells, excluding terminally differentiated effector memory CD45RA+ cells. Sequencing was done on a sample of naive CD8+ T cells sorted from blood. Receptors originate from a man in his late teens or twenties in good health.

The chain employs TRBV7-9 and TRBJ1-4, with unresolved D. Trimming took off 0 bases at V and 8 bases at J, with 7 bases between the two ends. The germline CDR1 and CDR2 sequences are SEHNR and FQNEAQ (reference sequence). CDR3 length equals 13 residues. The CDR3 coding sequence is TGTGCCAGCAGCTTAGCGATGGGGGAAAAACTGTTTTTT. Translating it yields CASSLAMGEKLFF. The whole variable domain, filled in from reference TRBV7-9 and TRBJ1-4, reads DTGVSQNPRHKITKRGQNVTFRCDPISEHNRLYWYRQTLGQGPEFLTYFQNEAQLEKSRLLSDRFSAERPKGSFSTLEIQRTEQGDSAMYLCASSLAMGEKLFFGSGTQLSVL.

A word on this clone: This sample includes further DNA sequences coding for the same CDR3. The CDR3 spells CASSQGHNEQFF. The CDR3 nucleotides are TGCGCCAGCAGCCAAGGACACAATGAGCAGTTCTTC. This chain links TRBV4-1 with TRBJ2-1; D is undetermined. CDR1 is MGHRA, CDR2 YSYEKL, per germline. The germline V and J ends were trimmed by 1 base and 5 bases, with 3 bases remaining between them. The CDR3 has 12 residues.

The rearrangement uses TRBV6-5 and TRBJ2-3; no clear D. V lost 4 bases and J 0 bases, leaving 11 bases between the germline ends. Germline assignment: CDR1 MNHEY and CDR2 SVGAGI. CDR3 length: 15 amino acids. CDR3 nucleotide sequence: TGTGCCAGCAGTTCGTCGGAGATTAGCACAGATACGCAGTATTTT. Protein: CASSSSEISTDTQYF.

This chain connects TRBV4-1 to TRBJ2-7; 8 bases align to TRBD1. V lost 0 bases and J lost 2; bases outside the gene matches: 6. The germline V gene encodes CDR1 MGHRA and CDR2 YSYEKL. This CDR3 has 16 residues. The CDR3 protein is CASSQEARGPTYEQYF. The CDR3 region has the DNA TGCGCCAGCAGCCAAGAGGCCAGGGGGCCTACCTACGAGCAGTACTTC.

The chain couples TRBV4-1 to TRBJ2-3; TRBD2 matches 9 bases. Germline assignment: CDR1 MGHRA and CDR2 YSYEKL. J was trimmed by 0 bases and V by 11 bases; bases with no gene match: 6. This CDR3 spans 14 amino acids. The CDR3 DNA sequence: TGCGCCGCGGGGGGGGCTACTAGCACAGATACGCAGTATTTT. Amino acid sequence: CAAGGATSTDTQYF.